The rows below give T cell receptor beta chains drawn from one sample of a study of T cells in localized non-small cell lung cancer. Measured with immunoSEQ multiplex PCR; TCRdb has only the in-frame clones, and not every one. In the table there are about 46,000 clones, 80% to 85% of which are singletons. The sequencing used peripheral blood mononuclear cells, collected before any cancer treatment. Receptor source: a man aged 40-75 years with stage III lung adenocarcinoma. The CDR3 runs from the conserved cysteine through the conserved F or W. Fields, in order: D gene, V gene, J gene, clone size, CDR3 protein, CDR3 DNA. A D gene is named only where the DNA matches it firmly. A clone size is listed for some rows: how often the clone was seen (once, few, many), or a class if it is expanded.

>TRBD2|TRBV7-7|TRBJ2-2|NA
CASSLGLAGPVRDTGELFF
TGTGCCAGCAGCCTTGGACTAGCGGGGCCGGTGAGGGACACCGGGGAGCTGTTTTTT
>NA|TRBV29-1|TRBJ1-1|NA
CSVATYTEAFF
TGCAGCGTTGCCACATACACTGAAGCTTTCTTT
>NA|TRBV18|TRBJ2-5|NA
CASSPTGSQETQYF
TGTGCCAGCTCACCCACAGGGTCTCAAGAGACCCAGTACTTC
>TRBD1|TRBV2|TRBJ1-5|NA
CASGGTGLSNQPQHF
TGTGCCAGCGGCGGGACAGGGCTAAGCAATCAGCCCCAGCATTTT
>NA|TRBV7-8|TRBJ2-3|NA
CASSLATYDTQYF
TGTGCCAGCAGCTTAGCGACGTACGATACGCAGTATTTT
>NA|TRBV4-2|TRBJ2-3|few
CASSLELHTDTQYF
TGTGCCAGCAGCCTCGAACTTCACACAGATACGCAGTATTTT
>TRBD1|TRBV6-1|TRBJ1-5|NA
CASSVSTGGGGNQPQHF
TGTGCCAGCAGTGTATCGACAGGGGGGGGAGGCAATCAGCCCCAGCATTTT
>NA|TRBV10-3|TRBJ1-1|once
CAISEKFEGGNTEAFF
TGTGCCATCAGTGAAAAGTTCGAAGGGGGGAACACTGAAGCTTTCTTT
>NA|TRBV5-1|TRBJ2-7|NA
CASSFDRTYEQYF
TGCGCCAGCAGCTTTGACAGAACCTACGAGCAGTACTTC
>NA|TRBV7-6|TRBJ2-7|NA
CASSLKSAGPTYEQYF
TGTGCCAGCAGCTTAAAATCGGCGGGGCCGACCTACGAGCAGTACTTC
>TRBD1|TRBV11-2|TRBJ2-5|NA
CASLDRARGETQYF
TGTGCCAGCCTGGACAGGGCCAGAGGGGAGACCCAGTACTTC
>NA|TRBV5-1|TRBJ2-7|NA
CASSLAFGYSSEQYF
TGCGCCAGCAGCTTGGCCTTCGGTTACTCCTCCGAGCAGTACTTC
>NA|TRBV30|TRBJ1-2|NA
CAWSPPWESEGYTF
TGTGCCTGGAGTCCCCCATGGGAGTCGGAGGGCTACACCTTC
>NA|TRBV7-2|TRBJ2-5|NA
CASARGQETQYF
TGTGCCAGCGCCCGCGGCCAAGAGACCCAGTACTTC
>NA|TRBV27|TRBJ2-6|few
CASSDSATGPSGANVLTF
TGTGCCAGCAGTGACTCGGCCACAGGCCCCTCTGGGGCCAACGTCCTGACTTTC
>TRBD1|TRBV30|TRBJ2-7|NA
CAWRGDRGTYEQYF
TGTGCCTGGAGGGGGGACAGGGGAACCTACGAGCAGTACTTC
>TRBD2|TRBV11-2|TRBJ2-3|NA
CASSLEGSGALGDTQYF
TGTGCCAGCAGCTTAGAGGGTAGCGGGGCCCTGGGTGATACGCAGTATTTT
>NA|TRBV10-2|TRBJ1-6|once
CASAGAGDNSPLHF
TGCGCCAGCGCAGGGGCAGGGGATAATTCACCCCTCCACTTT
>TRBD2|TRBV15|TRBJ2-5|NA
CATSREFQGGETQYF
TGTGCCACCAGCAGAGAGTTTCAGGGAGGGGAGACCCAGTACTTC
>NA|TRBV5-6|TRBJ2-7|NA
CASSGTGSSYEQYF
TGTGCCAGCAGCGGCACCGGGAGCTCCTACGAGCAGTACTTC
>NA|TRBV5-4|TRBJ1-2|NA
CASSLVLQGYGYTF
TGTGCCAGCAGCTTGGTCCTACAGGGCTATGGCTACACCTTC
>NA|TRBV9|TRBJ1-1|NA
CASSDGYTEAFF
TGTGCCAGCAGCGATGGGTACACTGAAGCTTTCTTT
>TRBD1|TRBV2|TRBJ1-4|NA
CASGGQGNEKLFF
TGTGCCAGCGGGGGACAGGGGAATGAAAAACTGTTTTTT
>NA|TRBV5-6|TRBJ2-1|NA
CASSLYNEQFF
TGTGCCAGCAGCCTTTACAATGAGCAGTTCTTC
>NA|TRBV2|TRBJ1-1|NA
CASRPPRQAQSQAFF
TGTGCCAGCAGACCCCCCCGACAGGCCCAGTCCCAAGCTTTCTTT
>NA|TRBV5-5|TRBJ2-5|NA
CASSSSTGSGRETQYF
TGTGCCAGCAGCTCGTCGACCGGGAGCGGGCGAGAGACCCAGTACTTC